The 4 T cell receptor beta chains presented below share a single source sample, sequenced in a study of glioma-infiltrating T cells after dendritic cell vaccination. Using immunoSEQ multiplex PCR, the repertoire was profiled, and TCRdb retains in-frame clones only, with some absent. There are approximately 90,000 clones in the sample; 81% occur only once, and approximately 2.1% lies in the top ten. Time point noted: after dendritic cell vaccination, including at tumor progression/relapse. Source: blood, taken after dendritic cell vaccination. All receptors derive from a human donor with glioblastoma.

V gene TRBV19 combines with J gene TRBJ1-2; 7 bases agree with TRBD1. The CDR3 is made up of 14 amino acids. The V gene end was trimmed by 6 bases and the J gene end by 2 bases; junction bases not matched to a gene: 6. Germline CDR1 reads LNHDA; CDR2 reads SQIVND (reference sequence). The CDR3 reads CASSTDRQNYGYTF. CDR3 nucleotides: TGTGCCAGTAGCACGGACAGGCAGAACTATGGCTACACCTTC.

The chain has TRBV27 and TRBJ2-7, with 8 bases fitting TRBD1. The CDR3 consists of 15 residues. The V gene's germline CDR1 is MNHEY and CDR2 SMNVEV (reference sequence). V gave up 4 bases and J gave up 4 bases; unmatched junction bases: 9. The CDR3 DNA reads as TGTGCCAGCAGTTATTCCGGACAGGGTGGGTACGAGCAGTACTTC. This encodes CASSYSGQGGYEQYF.

The V and J genes are TRBV2 and TRBJ1-1; D is uncertain. V shed 1 base and J shed 7 bases, with 13 bases lying between them. This CDR3 contains 14 residues. The germline CDR1 and CDR2 sequences are SNHLY and FYNNEI. The CDR3 is CASSEDQYGFEAFF. The DNA of the CDR3 is TGTGCCAGCAGTGAAGACCAGTACGGGTTTGAAGCTTTCTTT.

The V and J genes are TRBV19 and TRBJ1-2; D may be TRBD1 (5 bases). V dropped 7 bases and J dropped 6 bases, with 18 bases sitting between them. CDR1 and CDR2 from the germline V gene are LNHDA and SQIVND (reference sequence). The CDR3 sequence is 14 residues long. The CDR3 loop is CASKEAGIKHGYTF. In DNA, the CDR3 is TGTGCCAGTAAAGAGGCAGGGATAAAACATGGCTACACCTTC.